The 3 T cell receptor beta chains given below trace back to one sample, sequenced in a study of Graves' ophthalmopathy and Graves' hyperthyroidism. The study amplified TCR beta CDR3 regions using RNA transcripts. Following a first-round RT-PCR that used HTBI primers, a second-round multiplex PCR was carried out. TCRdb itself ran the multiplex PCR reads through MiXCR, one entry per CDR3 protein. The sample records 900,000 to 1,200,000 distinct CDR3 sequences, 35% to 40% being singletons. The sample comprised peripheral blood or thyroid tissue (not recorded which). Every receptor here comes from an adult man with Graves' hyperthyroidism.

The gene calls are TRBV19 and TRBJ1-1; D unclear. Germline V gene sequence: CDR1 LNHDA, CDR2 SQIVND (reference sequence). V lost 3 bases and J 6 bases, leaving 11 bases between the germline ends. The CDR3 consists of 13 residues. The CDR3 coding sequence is TGTGCCAGTAGTATTTTTTTTGGGGCTGAAGCTTTCTTT. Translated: CASSIFFGAEAFF.

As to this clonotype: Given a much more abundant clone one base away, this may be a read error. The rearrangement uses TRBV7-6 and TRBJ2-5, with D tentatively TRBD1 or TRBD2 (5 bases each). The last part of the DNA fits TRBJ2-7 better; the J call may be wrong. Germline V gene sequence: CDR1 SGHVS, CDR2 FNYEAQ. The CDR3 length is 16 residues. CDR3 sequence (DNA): TGTGCCAGCAGCTTATACCGGGACCTTATAGCCTACGAGCAGTACTTC. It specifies CASSLYRDLIAYEQYF.

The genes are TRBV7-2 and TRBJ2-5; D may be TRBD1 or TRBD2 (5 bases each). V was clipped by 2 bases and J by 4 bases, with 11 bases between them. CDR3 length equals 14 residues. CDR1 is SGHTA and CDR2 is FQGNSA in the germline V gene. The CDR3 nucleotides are TGTGCCAGCAGCTTAAATGGGGGTATAGAGACCCAGTACTTC. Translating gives CASSLNGGIETQYF.